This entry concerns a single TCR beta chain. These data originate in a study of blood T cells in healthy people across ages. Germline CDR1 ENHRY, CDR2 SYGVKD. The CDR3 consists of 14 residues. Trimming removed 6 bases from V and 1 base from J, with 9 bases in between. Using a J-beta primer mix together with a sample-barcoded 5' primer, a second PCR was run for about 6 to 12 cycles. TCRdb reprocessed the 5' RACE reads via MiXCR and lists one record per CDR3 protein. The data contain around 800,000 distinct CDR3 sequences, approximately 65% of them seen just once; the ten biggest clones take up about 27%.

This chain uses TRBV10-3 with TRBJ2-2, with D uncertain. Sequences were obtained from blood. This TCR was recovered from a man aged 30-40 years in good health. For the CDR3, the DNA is TGTGCCATCAGGGTCCTTGAGAACACCGGGGAGCTGTTTTTT. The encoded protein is CAIRVLENTGELFF.